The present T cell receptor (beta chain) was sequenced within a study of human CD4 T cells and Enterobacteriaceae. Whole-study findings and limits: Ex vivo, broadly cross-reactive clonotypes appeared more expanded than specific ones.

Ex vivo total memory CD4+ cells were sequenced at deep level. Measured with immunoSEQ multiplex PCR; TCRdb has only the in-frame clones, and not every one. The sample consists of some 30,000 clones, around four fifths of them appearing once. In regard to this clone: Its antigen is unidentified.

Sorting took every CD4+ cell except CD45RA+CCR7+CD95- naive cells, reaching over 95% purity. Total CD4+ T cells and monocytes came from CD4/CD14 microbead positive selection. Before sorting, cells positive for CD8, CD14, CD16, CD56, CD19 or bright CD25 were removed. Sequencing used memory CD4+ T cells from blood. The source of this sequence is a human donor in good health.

CDR3 sequence: CARGGALVTNEKLFF. As DNA, the CDR3 is TGTGCCAGGGGGGGCGCCCTAGTAACTAATGAAAAACTGTTTTTT. The chain has TRBV28 and TRBJ1-4; D is possibly TRBD1 (6 bases). Trimming cost V 9 bases and J 1 base, with 15 bases left between them. The CDR3 spans 15 residues. Germline assignment: CDR1 MDHEN and CDR2 SYDVKM.